The 27 T cell receptor beta chains below all came from one sample that was sequenced in a study of Graves' ophthalmopathy and Graves' hyperthyroidism. The authors amplified TCR beta CDR3 regions from RNA transcripts. Investigators did first-round RT-PCR with HTBI primers, then second-round multiplex PCR. Each CDR3 protein gets one entry after TCRdb re-called the multiplex PCR reads with MiXCR. This sample has more than 550,000 distinct CDR3 sequences; over 40% occur once, and the top ten carry roughly 3%. The sequencing input was peripheral blood. The origin of the receptors is an adult man with Graves' ophthalmopathy.

There are a few counts of this clonotype. This chain links TRBV11-2 with TRBJ2-7, with D perhaps assigned TRBD1 or TRBD2 (5 bases each). Germline lookup yields CDR1 SGHAT and CDR2 FQNNGV. CDR3 size: 13 residues. Trimming took off 6 bases at V and 7 bases at J, with 16 bases between the two ends. CDR3 nucleotides: TGTGCCAGCAGGAACTCTGGGGGTCAGGAGCAGTACTTC. Translation: CASRNSGGQEQYF.

This clonotype was picked up many times. CDR3 sequence: CASRRLAGRTYEQYF. In nucleotides, the CDR3 is TGTGCCAGCAGGAGACTAGCGGGCAGAACCTACGAGCAGTACTTC. The V and J genes are TRBV2 and TRBJ2-7, with 10 bases fitting TRBD2. CDR1 and CDR2 (germline): SNHLY, FYNNEI. The CDR3 extends over 15 amino acids. V trimming: 6 bases; J trimming: 2 bases; junction bases outside the gene matches: 7.

The genes are TRBV24-1 and TRBJ1-5; D gene ambiguous. Germline V gene data show CDR1 as KGHDR and CDR2 as SFDVKD. The length of the CDR3 is 11 residues. The V end was cut by 4 bases, the J end by 5 bases, with 2 bases between. CDR3: CATSEDQPQHF. The CDR3 DNA sequence: TGTGCCACCAGTGAAGATCAGCCCCAGCATTTT.

This clonotype occurred many times. The J gene is TRBJ1-4, the V gene TRBV19; 9 positions match TRBD1. The CDR3 contains 14 residues. CDR1 LNHDA and CDR2 SQIVND come from the germline V gene (reference sequence). With 4 bases clipped from V and 10 bases from J, the junction kept 7 bases outside the gene matches. DNA of the CDR3: TGTGCCAGTAGTACGACAGGGGGGGCCAGAAAACTGTTTTTT. This codes for CASSTTGGARKLFF.

In its sample, this clonotype was seen many times. V and J are TRBV7-3 and TRBJ2-5; 16 bases are shared with TRBD2. CDR1 SGHTA and CDR2 FQGTGA come from the germline V gene. This CDR3 region has 18 residues. V trimming: 5 bases; J trimming: 2 bases; junction bases outside the gene matches: 8. CDR3 protein: CASSPGLAGGTFQETQYF. The CDR3 DNA reads TGTGCCAGCAGCCCGGGACTAGCGGGAGGGACTTTTCAAGAGACCCAGTACTTC.

This clonotype was recorded at least ten times. V usage is TRBV13 and J usage is TRBJ1-2; no firm D call. V was trimmed by 8 bases and J by 4 bases, leaving 17 bases between them. The CDR3 is 14 amino acids. In germline, CDR1 is PRHDT, CDR2 FYEKMQ (reference sequence). In DNA form, the CDR3 reads TGTGCCAGCCGGCAGGAGGCTTTGGCCTATGGCTACACCTTC. It codes for CASRQEALAYGYTF.

This clonotype showed up many times. The J gene is TRBJ2-7, the V gene TRBV7-2, with 9 bases aligning to TRBD2. This CDR3 spans 16 amino acids. The V segment lost 5 bases and the J segment 0 bases; nucleotides outside the gene matches: 8. Germline CDR1 SGHTA, CDR2 FQGNSA. The CDR3 reads CASSHLSGGGSYEQYF. CDR3 DNA: TGTGCCAGCAGCCATCTTAGCGGGGGTGGCTCCTACGAGCAGTACTTC.

The table lists this clonotype with many counts. This rearrangement joins TRBV4-1 to TRBJ1-2; the D gene is possibly TRBD1 (5 bases). V dropped 5 bases and J dropped 1 base, with 8 bases sitting between them. The CDR3 length is 13 residues. Per the germline V gene, CDR1 is MGHRA and CDR2 is YSYEKL. The CDR3 loop is CASSNGGNYGYTF. CDR3 nucleotide sequence: TGCGCCAGCAGCAATGGGGGTAACTATGGCTACACCTTC.

The chain links TRBV5-1 to TRBJ2-7; D is possibly TRBD2 (6 bases). Trimming left V 0 bases short and J 2 bases short, with 15 bases between. CDR1 and CDR2 (germline): SGHRS, YFSETQ. The CDR3 totals 16 residues. The CDR3 here is CASSLAGDPETYEQYF. The CDR3 DNA reads TGCGCCAGCAGCTTGGCGGGGGACCCTGAAACCTACGAGCAGTACTTC.

The table lists this clonotype with many counts. The V call is TRBV12-3 or TRBV12-4, the J call TRBJ1-2; D is perhaps TRBD1 (5 bases). The V end lost 2 bases, the J end lost 4 bases, and 14 bases lay between the germline ends. The CDR3 is made up of 15 amino acids. CDR3 sequence: CASSLSIGHRYGYTF. The DNA for the CDR3 is TGTGCCAGCAGTTTATCTATAGGACACCGCTATGGCTACACCTTC.

This clonotype has a count of ten or more. The DNA is omitted, as the CDR3 cannot be located on it reliably, and the CDR3 follows TCRdb's listing. The chain uses TRBV2 and TRBJ2-7; the D call in the table, TRBD2, was not verified against the DNA. Germline V gives CDR1 SNHLY, CDR2 FYNNEI. The CDR3 is made up of 16 amino acids, end residues included. The CDR3 protein is CASILDTSGRSYEQYF.

This clonotype has just a few counts. This chain connects TRBV2 to TRBJ1-1; the match to TRBD1 covers 7 bases. Germline V gene data show CDR1 as SNHLY and CDR2 as FYNNEI. The CDR3 is 14 amino acids. V dropped 5 bases and J dropped 3; count of bases not matched to a gene: 6. CDR3 DNA: TGTGCCAGCAGTTCTAACAGGGGCGACACTGAAGCTTTCTTT. Translated, it gives CASSSNRGDTEAFF.

The table lists this clonotype with many counts. The gene calls are TRBV7-8 and TRBJ1-5; tentatively, D is TRBD1 (5 bases). The ends were cut back, 2 bases at V and 7 bases at J, with 18 bases in the middle. CDR3 size: 16 residues. Per the germline V gene, CDR1 is SGHVS and CDR2 is FQNEAQ. The CDR3 nucleotides read TGTGCCAGCAGCTTATTCCGGGACGACCGAGGGCAGCCCCAGCATTTT. It encodes CASSLFRDDRGQPQHF.

At least ten counts were recorded for this clonotype. In DNA, the CDR3 is TGCGCCAGCAGCTTGAGGACGGAAGAGACCCAGTACTTC. The encoded protein is CASSLRTEETQYF. The chain carries TRBV5-1 and TRBJ2-5; no clear D. CDR1 and CDR2 (germline): SGHRS, YFSETQ. The CDR3 is 13 residues long. V was clipped by 1 base and J by 3 bases, with 7 bases between them.

As regards this clonotype: This sequence may be a read error, since a much larger clone differs from it by one base. This rearrangement joins TRBV7-2 to TRBJ2-7, with D possibly being TRBD2 (7 bases). Germline loops: CDR1 SGHTA, CDR2 FQGNSA. There are 15 residues in the CDR3. The germline V and J ends were trimmed by 8 bases and 0 bases, with 17 bases remaining between them. For the CDR3, the DNA is TGTGCCAGCCGCTACCTAGCGGACAGCTCCTACGAGCAGTACTTC. Amino acid sequence: CASRYLADSSYEQYF.

V gene TRBV29-1 combines with J gene TRBJ2-5; TRBD1 matches at 9 bases. CDR3 length: 13 residues. Germline V gene data show CDR1 as SQVTM and CDR2 as ANQGSEA. Germline trimming cut 8 bases from V and 2 bases from J; bases unmatched to any gene: 6. The CDR3 DNA reads TGCAGCTTGGGGACAGGGAGACAAGAGACCCAGTACTTC. This gives the protein CSLGTGRQETQYF.

The chain couples TRBV19 to TRBJ1-5, with D tentatively TRBD1 (6 bases). Per germline, CDR1 LNHDA and CDR2 SQIVND (reference sequence). V lost 3 bases to trimming and J lost 4 bases, with 13 bases between them. CDR3 length equals 15 residues. The CDR3 DNA is TGTGCCAGTAGTATCGGAGTAGGGGGTAATCAGCCCCAGCATTTT. Translating gives CASSIGVGGNQPQHF.

This chain links TRBV19 with TRBJ2-7, with a possible D match to TRBD1 (6 bases). V was pared by 11 bases and J by 1 base, with 24 bases between. The germline gives CDR1 LNHDA, CDR2 SQIVND (reference sequence). The CDR3 has 16 residues. The CDR3 DNA sequence: TGTGCCCCACGGTTGGAACAGGGTGGTTGTTCCTACGAGCAGTACTTC. It encodes CAPRLEQGGCSYEQYF. Full variable domain (rest looked up from reference TRBV19 and TRBJ2-7): DGGITQSPKYLFRKEGQNVTLSCEQNLNHDAMYWYRQDPGQGLRLIYYSQIVNDFQKGDIAEGYSVSREKKESFPLTVTSAQKNPTAFYLCAPRLEQGGCSYEQYFGPGTRLTVT.

Ten or more counts support this clonotype. The chain carries TRBV20-1 and TRBJ1-2, with D tentatively TRBD1 (5 bases). The CDR3 extends over 12 amino acids. The germline CDR1 and CDR2 sequences are DFQATT and SNEGSKA (reference sequence). The ends were cut back, 3 bases at V and 1 base at J, with 6 bases in the middle. The CDR3 nucleotides are TGCAGTGCTAGGACAGATAACTATGGCTACACCTTC. It translates to CSARTDNYGYTF.

This clonotype was seen repeatedly, ten times or more. The chain recombines TRBV6-5 with TRBJ1-5; no definite D call. Germline CDR1 reads MNHEY; CDR2 reads SVGAGI. V dropped 0 bases and J dropped 7 bases, with 7 bases sitting between them. This CDR3 is 13 amino acids long. The CDR3 DNA follows: TGTGCCAGCAGTTACTCATCCGGCCAGCCCCAGCATTTT. It encodes CASSYSSGQPQHF.

This clonotype was counted ten times or more. The chain links TRBV12-3 or TRBV12-4 to TRBJ2-6; 12 bases line up with TRBD2. There are 18 residues in the CDR3. V was pared by 6 bases and J by 0 bases, with 6 bases of the junction left unmatched. As DNA, the CDR3 is TGTGCCAGCAGGCAGACTAGCGGGAGTAGCTCTGGGGCCAACGTCCTGACTTTC. This gives the protein CASRQTSGSSSGANVLTF.

For the CDR3, the DNA is TGCAGCGTTGGACTAGCGGGAGGGAATGAAAAACTGTTTTTT. It codes for CSVGLAGGNEKLFF. This chain connects TRBV29-1 to TRBJ1-4; D remains unclear. V was pared by 4 bases and J by 5 bases, with 14 bases between. Germline CDR1 reads SQVTM; CDR2 reads ANQGSEA. The CDR3 extends over 14 amino acids.

V gene TRBV29-1 combines with J gene TRBJ2-3; tentative D call: TRBD2 (6 bases). V dropped 5 bases and J dropped 1 base, with 16 bases sitting between them. This CDR3 is built from 15 residues. Looked up from germline, CDR1 is SQVTM and CDR2 is ANQGSEA. As DNA, the CDR3 is TGCAGCGTTAATGTGGGGGGATCTCGCACAGATACGCAGTATTTT. Translating it yields CSVNVGGSRTDTQYF.

This clonotype was counted at least ten times. This chain links TRBV7-9 with TRBJ1-2; no firm D call. Trimming removed 0 bases at V and 4 bases at J, with 12 bases between. Germline CDR1 reads SEHNR; CDR2 reads FQNEAQ (reference sequence). CDR3 length: 15 amino acids. DNA of the CDR3: TGTGCCAGCAGCTTAGCGCTCGGGGATGGCTATGGCTACACCTTC. Its protein product is CASSLALGDGYGYTF.

The chain joins TRBV7-2 to TRBJ2-7, with TRBD1 identical over 7 bases. V dropped 1 base and J dropped 4; count of bases not matched to a gene: 7. Germline V gene lookup returns CDR1 SGHTA and CDR2 FQGNSA. The CDR3 runs 15 residues. The CDR3 protein is CASSLVEDRAYEQYF. The CDR3 bases are TGTGCCAGCAGCTTAGTAGAAGACAGGGCTTACGAGCAGTACTTC.

The V and J genes are TRBV7-3 and TRBJ2-5; no clear D. The CDR3 is made up of 10 amino acids. V lost 4 bases and J 8 bases, leaving 5 bases between the germline ends. Germline V gives CDR1 SGHTA, CDR2 FQGTGA. For the CDR3, the DNA is TGTGCCAGCAGCTCGTCAACCCAGTACTTC. This translates into CASSSSTQYF.

The table lists this clonotype with a count of one. The chain uses TRBV7-3 and TRBJ2-5; TRBD1 matches at 8 bases. The CDR3 sequence is 16 residues long. V shed 5 bases and J 3 bases; nucleotides not matched to a gene: 11. CDR1 is SGHTA, CDR2 FQGTGA, per germline. CDR3 nucleotide sequence: TGTGCCAGCAGCCAAGGCGGTCAGGGGGCCGAAGAGACCCAGTACTTC. The encoded protein is CASSQGGQGAEETQYF.